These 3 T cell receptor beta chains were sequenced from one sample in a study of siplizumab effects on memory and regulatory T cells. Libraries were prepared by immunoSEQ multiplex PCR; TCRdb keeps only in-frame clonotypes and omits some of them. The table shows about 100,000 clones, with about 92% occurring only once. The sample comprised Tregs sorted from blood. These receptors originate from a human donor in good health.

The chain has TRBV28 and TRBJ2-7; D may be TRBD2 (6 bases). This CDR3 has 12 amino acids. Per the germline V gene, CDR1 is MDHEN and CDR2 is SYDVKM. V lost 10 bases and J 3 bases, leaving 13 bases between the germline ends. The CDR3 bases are TGTGCCACCTTAGGGACTGGCTACGAGCAGTACTTC. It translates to CATLGTGYEQYF.

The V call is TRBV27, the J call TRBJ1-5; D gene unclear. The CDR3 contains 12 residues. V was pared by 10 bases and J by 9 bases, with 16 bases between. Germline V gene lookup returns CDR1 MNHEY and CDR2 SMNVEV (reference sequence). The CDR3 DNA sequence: TGTGCCACCGGGGTCGGTGGTGGGCCCCAGCATTTT. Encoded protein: CATGVGGGPQHF.

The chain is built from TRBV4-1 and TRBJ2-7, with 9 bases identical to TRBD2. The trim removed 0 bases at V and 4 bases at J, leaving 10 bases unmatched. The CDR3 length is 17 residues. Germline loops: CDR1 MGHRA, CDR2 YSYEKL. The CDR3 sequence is CASSQDRDAGGRYEQYF. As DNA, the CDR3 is TGCGCCAGCAGCCAAGATAGAGACGCGGGAGGGCGGTACGAGCAGTACTTC.